The rows below give T cell receptor beta chains drawn from one sample of a study of response to subunit inactivated influenza vaccine. TCRdb fed the RT-PCR reads into MiXCR, producing one record per CDR3 protein. The repertoire holds some 850,000 distinct CDR3 sequences, with roughly 20% as singletons. The sequences come from PBMCs from blood, collected about 5 days after vaccination. Source of these receptors: a middle-aged man who received an inactivated influenza vaccine. The conserved cysteine and the conserved F or W are not part of the CDR3 here. The listing skips clone size in some rows; elsewhere it reads once, few, many or a size class.

cdr3_aa clone_size v_call
AISDKLLAGSTDTQY few TRBV10-3
SARGGGWVYEQY - TRBV20-1
ASSLVASGRRRDTQY few TRBV11-2
ASSPRTSGGYNEQF many TRBV5-1
ASSLRAGIGETQY - TRBV27
ASSQESSGAEETQY - TRBV14
SARAASGVRTDTQY few TRBV20-1
SVVPFLAGEYEQY few TRBV29-1
SAGGSGNSYNEQF - TRBV29-1
ASSELLGQPQH - TRBV6-1
CARDMIRAGSSYEQY once TRBV20-1
ASSYKGTEAF many TRBV6-2/TRBV6-3
SVKGENYGYT - TRBV29-1
AQATGREQY few TRBV30
SARGPRASPLRQY few TRBV20-1
ASMLGGQNVQNEQF - TRBV27
ASSPGQGGYT many TRBV9
SAVRSGGRGEKLF few TRBV20-1
ASSLSTGGVDEQY - TRBV27
ASRPSLSYEQY few TRBV6-1
ASSLNSRETGELF many TRBV7-9
ASSLGEGYSYEQY - TRBV7-9
ASSYLGGQPLH - TRBV6-2/TRBV6-3
SVEELAGRETQY - TRBV29-1
SATRTGNTGELF few TRBV20-1
ASSRTGSGELF many TRBV6-1
ASSVDRGPETQY - TRBV28
AIRQGASFNEQF many TRBV10-3
ASSYRGGTTYEQY - TRBV6-5
ASSFSPRIEPLH - TRBV6-5
ASRGTVGTQY many TRBV12-3/TRBV12-4
ASSRTGQIREQY - TRBV7-9
ASSLEYTEAF - TRBV12-3/TRBV12-4
ASSFTLNTGELF many TRBV12-3/TRBV12-4
ASSQDRRREVQF - TRBV4-2
ASSPGVGYGYT many TRBV7-2